The clone carrying this T cell receptor (beta chain) was observed at least ten times. TCR beta CDR3 regions were amplified from RNA. The HTBI primer set served for first-round RT-PCR of the TCR CDR3. TCRdb itself ran the multiplex PCR reads through MiXCR, one entry per CDR3 protein. The sample carries around 600,000 distinct CDR3 sequences, 11% to 15% recorded once. The data were obtained in a study of T cells in Graves' hyperthyroidism and ophthalmopathy. V lost 5 bases and J lost 6, with 17 bases in between. The germline V gene encodes CDR1 KGHSH and CDR2 LQKENI. This CDR3 region has 14 residues. Inclusion characteristics of ophthalmopathy patients comprised a Clinical Activity Score of at least 3, a NOSPECS grade of at least 4, and duration under 3 months. On the basis of clinical symptoms, serum thyroxine and TRAb, thyroid ultrasound and orbital computed tomography, diagnoses were made.

The origin of this receptor is a woman younger than 35 with Graves' ophthalmopathy. This chain links TRBV18 with TRBJ2-7; a weak D match, TRBD2 (5 bases). Sequenced input: blood. The DNA of the CDR3 is TGTGCCAGCTCATCAAATCTCCGGGAAGCCGAGCAGTACTTC. It specifies CASSSNLREAEQYF.